This T cell receptor (beta chain) was captured by sequencing in a study of Tregs in tolerant kidney transplant recipients. Recipients received nonmyeloablative bone marrow transplants from related graft donors, with transient mixed chimerism. As regards this clone: Its matching antigen is unknown.

CDR3 length equals 13 residues. Germline CDR1 reads SGHTA; CDR2 reads FQGNSA. V was clipped by 4 bases and J by 8 bases; unmatched bases: 6. Clones were read by immunoSEQ multiplex PCR, and TCRdb kept only the in-frame ones, dropping some. The table records tens of thousands of clones, over 85% of them present only once. Findings and caveats of the study: Tregs expanded with activated donor B cells seemed most donor-specific. Findings come from small patient numbers and require larger validation. For some patients, primers changed over time, blocking nucleotide-level comparison. Donor-specific Treg expansion exceeded global Treg expansion in tolerant patients, suggesting antigen drive.

This clonotype was sampled from a human patient who received a combined kidney and bone marrow transplant. Some T cells may be provided by the graft donor. V usage is TRBV7-2 and J usage is TRBJ1-2; TRBD1 matches 8 bases. The specimen comprised CD4+ T cells from blood (PBMCs), sampled 12 months after the transplant. The CDR3 protein is CASSSDRVGGYTF. The CDR3 nucleotides are TGTGCCAGCAGCTCGGACAGGGTGGGCGGCTACACCTTC. Combining the CDR3 with reference TRBV7-2 and TRBJ1-2 gives the whole variable domain GAGVSQSPSNKVTEKGKDVELRCDPISGHTALYWYRQSLGQGLEFLIYFQGNSAPDKSGLPSDRFSAERTGGSVSTLTIQRTQQEDSAVYLCASSSDRVGGYTFGSGTRLTVV.